This T cell receptor beta chain comes out of a study of CD8+ T cells in alopecia areata. Study context: Administration of oral tofacitinib to treated patients was at 5 to 10 mg twice daily. Notes on the study in general: Administration of tofacitinib significantly diminished scalp clonality and expanded CD8+ clones within the top 100.

Treatment reported: oral pan-JAK inhibitor, 5-10 mg twice daily. Of note for this clone: The antigen is undetermined.

The sequencing template was cDNA reverse transcribed from extracted RNA. TCRdb keeps only in-frame clones here, not all; method: immunoSEQ multiplex PCR. The top ten clones hold about 1.7% of a sample with hundreds of thousands of clones, 58% of them seen once. This clonotype was obtained from a human donor with alopecia areata. The specimen was CD4+ T cells sorted from blood, collected at week 24, from a patient treated with tofacitinib.

The CDR3 sequence: CASSALVAGGRNEQFF. CDR3 in DNA: TGTGCCAGCAGCGCACTCGTAGCGGGGGGAAGAAATGAGCAGTTCTTC. This chain uses TRBV9 with TRBJ2-1, with 10 bases identical to TRBD2. Germline V gene lookup returns CDR1 SGDLS and CDR2 YYNGEE. This CDR3 contains 16 residues. V lost 3 bases to trimming and J lost 7 bases; unmatched junction nucleotides: 10.